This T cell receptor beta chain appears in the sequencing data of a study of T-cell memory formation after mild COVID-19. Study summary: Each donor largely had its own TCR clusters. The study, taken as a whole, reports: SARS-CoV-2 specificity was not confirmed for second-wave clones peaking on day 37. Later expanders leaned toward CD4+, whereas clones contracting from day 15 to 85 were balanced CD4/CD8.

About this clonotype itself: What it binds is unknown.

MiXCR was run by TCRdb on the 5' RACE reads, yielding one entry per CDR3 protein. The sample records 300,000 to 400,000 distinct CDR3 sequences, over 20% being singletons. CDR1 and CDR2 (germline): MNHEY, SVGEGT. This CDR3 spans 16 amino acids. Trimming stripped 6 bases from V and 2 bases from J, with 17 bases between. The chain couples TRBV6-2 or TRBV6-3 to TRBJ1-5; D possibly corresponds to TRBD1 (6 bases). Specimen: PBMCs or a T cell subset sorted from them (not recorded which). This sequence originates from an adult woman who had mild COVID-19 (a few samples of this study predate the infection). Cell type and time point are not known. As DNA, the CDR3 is TGTGCCAGCAGACCCTACGGGGGCGCGGGCAATCAGCCCCAGCATTTT. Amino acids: CASRPYGGAGNQPQHF.